The entry below gives a single T cell receptor beta chain sequence along with its context. Its target is unknown. The data were obtained in a study of response to subunit inactivated influenza vaccine. Study conclusions and caveats: Authors proposed each seasonal influenza vaccination draws in few new T cells.

TCRdb used MiXCR to reprocess the RT-PCR reads, holding one entry per CDR3 protein. The sample comprises 450,000 to 550,000 distinct CDR3 sequences, roughly 25% of which are singletons, and approximately 2% rests with the top ten. The germline V gene encodes CDR1 MNHEY and CDR2 SVGAGI. The ends were cut back, 7 bases at V and 2 bases at J, with 17 bases in the middle. The CDR3 covers 15 residues. The input for sequencing was CD4+ T cells sorted from PBMCs, taken 5 days after vaccination. The V gene is TRBV6-5, the J gene TRBJ2-5, with D possibly being TRBD1 or TRBD2 (5 bases each). This receptor was taken from a man aged 45-65 years who received an inactivated influenza vaccine. The CDR3 sequence: CASNRDRLPQETQYF. The CDR3, as DNA: TGTGCCAGCAACCGCGACAGACTACCTCAAGAGACCCAGTACTTC.